This TCR beta chain is from a study of shared T cell receptors in the human thymus. Sequencing was performed with immunoSEQ multiplex PCR; in TCRdb, only in-frame clones are kept and a portion is missing. The data hold some 400,000 clones, with roughly 94% observed a single time. Germline V CDR1 and CDR2: MNHEY, SMNVEV (reference sequence). V dropped 5 bases and J dropped 3; count of bases not matched to a gene: 17. This CDR3 has 19 residues. The sequence was obtained from a human donor. Input material: thymocytes. The chain recombines TRBV27 with TRBJ1-1; 11 positions agree with TRBD1. Here the CDR3 reads CASSPVTDRGRKGHTEAFF. The CDR3, as DNA: TGTGCCAGCAGTCCTGTTACGGACAGGGGGCGGAAGGGGCACACTGAAGCTTTCTTT.